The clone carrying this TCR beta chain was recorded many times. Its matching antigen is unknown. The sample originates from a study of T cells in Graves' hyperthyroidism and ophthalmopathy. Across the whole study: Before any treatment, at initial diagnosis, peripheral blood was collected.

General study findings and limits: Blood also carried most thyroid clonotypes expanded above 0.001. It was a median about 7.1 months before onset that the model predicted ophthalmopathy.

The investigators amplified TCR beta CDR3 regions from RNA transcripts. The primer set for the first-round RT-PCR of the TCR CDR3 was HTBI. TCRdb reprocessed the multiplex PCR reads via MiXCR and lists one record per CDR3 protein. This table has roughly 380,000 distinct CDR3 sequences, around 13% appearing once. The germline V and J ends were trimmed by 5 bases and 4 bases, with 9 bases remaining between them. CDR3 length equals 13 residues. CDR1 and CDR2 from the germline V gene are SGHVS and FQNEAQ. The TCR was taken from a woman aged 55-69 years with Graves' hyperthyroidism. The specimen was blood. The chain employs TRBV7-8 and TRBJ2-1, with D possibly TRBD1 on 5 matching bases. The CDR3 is CASSTTDYNEQFF. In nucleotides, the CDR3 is TGTGCCAGCAGCACGACAGATTACAATGAGCAGTTCTTC. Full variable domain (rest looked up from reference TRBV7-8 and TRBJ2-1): GAGVSQSPRYKVAKRGQDVALRCDPISGHVSLFWYQQALGQGPEFLTYFQNEAQLDKSGLPSDRFFAERPEGSVSTLKIQRTQQEDSAVYLCASSTTDYNEQFFGPGTRLTVL.